These T cell receptor beta chains were read from a single sample in a study of regulatory T cells in long-lasting Graves disease. TCRdb ran MiXCR on the multiplex PCR reads and lists one entry per CDR3 protein. The data show 200,000 to 250,000 distinct CDR3 sequences, about 19% seen once. These data were also reused for a study on T cells in Graves' hyperthyroidism and ophthalmopathy.

The sample consisted of peripheral blood mononuclear cells (PBMCs), taken at new diagnosis, from a patient treated with antithyroid drugs. These receptors originate from a woman in her thirties with Graves disease. Each CDR3 is given with its conserved first and last residue. D genes are given only for firm matches. Size is stated for part of the rows, as once, few or many counts, or as a class when the clone is expanded.

-	TRBJ2-7	TRBV5-1	many	CASSLGEGGREQYF	TGCGCCAGCAGCTTGGGAGAAGGGGGTAGGGAGCAGTACTTC
-	TRBJ1-2	TRBV28	many	CASSLTGSSDGYTF	TGTGCCAGCAGTTTAACGGGATCATCGGACGGCTACACCTTC
-	TRBJ2-3	TRBV11-2	many	CASSLEDPRVQGTDTQYF	TGTGCCAGCAGCTTAGAGGACCCCCGTGTACAGGGCACAGATACGCAGTATTTT
-	TRBJ1-2	TRBV20-1	-	CSARDSGGLQGRSSNYGYTF	TGCAGTGCTAGAGATAGCGGGGGCCTGCAGGGGCGCTCGTCTAACTATGGCTACACCTTC
TRBD2	TRBJ2-1	TRBV9	-	CASSEGLAGVYEQFF	TGTGCCAGCAGCGAAGGACTAGCGGGAGTATATGAGCAGTTCTTC
-	TRBJ2-7	TRBV27	-	CASSPNNLNSYEQYF	TGTGCCAGCAGTCCAAACAACCTAAACTCCTACGAGCAGTACTTC
-	TRBJ1-1	TRBV28	many	CASSSRLGGNTEAFF	TGTGCCAGCAGTTCCCGGCTAGGGGGGAACACTGAAGCTTTCTTT
-	TRBJ2-2	TRBV29-1	many	CSVAVWRELFF	TGCAGCGTTGCCGTGTGGAGGGAGCTGTTTTTT
TRBD1	TRBJ1-6	TRBV28	many	CASSSPGTGFSYNSPLHF	TGTGCCAGCAGTTCCCCCGGGACAGGGTTCTCCTATAATTCACCCCTCCACTTT
-	TRBJ1-2	TRBV6-1	-	CASSVSRDNNYGYTF	TGTGCCAGCAGTGTGAGCCGGGACAACAACTATGGCTACACCTTC
-	TRBJ1-5	TRBV11-2	many	CASSPGQGGHQPQHF	TGTGCCAGCAGCCCGGGGCAGGGTGGTCATCAGCCCCAGCATTTT
-	TRBJ2-7	TRBV5-5	many	CASALRAATTTSYEQYF	TGTGCCAGCGCCTTACGGGCAGCCACTACCACTTCCTACGAGCAGTACTTC
TRBD1	TRBJ1-6	TRBV25-1	-	CASSEYRWGQGVWNSPLHF	TGTGCCAGCAGTGAATATCGATGGGGGCAGGGGGTATGGAATTCACCCCTCCACTTT
-	TRBJ2-5	TRBV11-2	-	CASSAGTGQGKTQYF	TGTGCCAGCAGCGCGGGGACGGGGCAAGGAAAGACCCAGTACTTC
TRBD2	TRBJ2-2	TRBV30	many	CAWSGGASGELFF	TGTGCCTGGAGCGGGGGGGCATCCGGGGAGCTGTTTTTT
-	TRBJ1-4	TRBV19	many	CASSPPGAEKLFF	TGTGCCAGTAGTCCCCCAGGGGCGGAAAAACTGTTTTTT
TRBD1	TRBJ1-2	TRBV20-1	few	CSATAKGGTGGNGYTF	TGCAGTGCTACCGCCAAAGGGGGGACAGGGGGTAATGGCTACACCTTC
-	TRBJ1-6	TRBV7-9	many	CASSLFGGGYNSPLHF	TGTGCCAGCAGCTTATTCGGCGGGGGCTATAATTCACCCCTCCACTTT
-	TRBJ1-6	TRBV5-6	many	CASSRATGSILPSPLHF	TGTGCCAGCAGCCGCGCAACAGGGTCGATCCTTCCTTCACCCCTCCACTTT
-	TRBJ1-6	TRBV7-3	many	CASSSWDSSPLTLYNSPLHF	TGTGCCAGCAGCTCCTGGGACTCCTCTCCTTTAACCCTTTATAATTCACCCCTCCACTTT
-	TRBJ1-2	TRBV4-1	few	CASSPQLDLLPYGYTF	TGCGCCAGCTCCCCTCAGCTGGACCTCCTCCCTTATGGCTACACCTTC
-	TRBJ2-3	TRBV10-3	many	CAISPRVSTDTQYF	TGTGCCATCAGCCCCCGGGTTTCCACGGATACGCAGTATTTT
TRBD1	TRBJ1-1	TRBV12-3/TRBV12-4	many	CASSHIIRTGLNTEAFF	TGTGCCAGCAGCCACATAATCCGGACAGGGCTGAACACTGAAGCTTTCTTT
TRBD2	TRBJ2-7	TRBV9	many	CASSVETRGREGREQYF	TGTGCCAGCAGCGTAGAGACAAGAGGACGGGAGGGCCGCGAGCAGTACTTC
TRBD2	TRBJ2-2	TRBV3-1	many	CASSLEGLAGGGTGELFF	TGTGCCAGCAGCCTAGAAGGACTAGCGGGAGGAGGTACCGGGGAGCTGTTTTTT
-	TRBJ2-5	TRBV10-2	many	CASRQFQETQYF	TGCGCCAGCAGACAGTTCCAAGAGACCCAGTACTTC
TRBD2	TRBJ2-1	TRBV5-6	-	CASSLGTSGTRSYNEQFF	TGTGCCAGCAGCTTAGGGACTAGCGGGACCCGCTCCTACAATGAGCAGTTCTTC
-	TRBJ1-1	TRBV15	many	CATRLQNTEAFF	TGTGCCACGCGACTCCAAAACACTGAAGCTTTCTTT
-	TRBJ1-1	TRBV6-2/TRBV6-3	-	CASTPAGVNTEAFF	TGTGCCAGCACCCCGGCAGGGGTGAACACTGAAGCTTTCTTT
-	TRBJ2-2	TRBV28	many	CASSTGSRPGGELFF	TGTGCCAGCAGCACCGGGAGCCGTCCCGGCGGGGAGCTGTTTTTT
TRBD2	TRBJ2-1	TRBV4-1	many	CASSQAGGRDEQFF	TGCGCCAGCAGCCAAGCGGGCGGGAGGGATGAGCAGTTCTTC
TRBD2	TRBJ2-1	TRBV20-1	few	CSARDRGAGAYNEQFF	TGCAGTGCTAGAGATCGGGGAGCGGGGGCATACAATGAGCAGTTCTTC
-	TRBJ1-2	TRBV25-1	-	CASANNYGYTF	TGTGCCAGCGCCAATAACTATGGCTACACCTTC
-	TRBJ2-7	TRBV15	many	CATSSEGLSSYEQYF	TGTGCCACCAGCTCCGAGGGGTTAAGCTCCTACGAGCAGTACTTC
TRBD1	TRBJ1-2	TRBV29-1	few	CSDFDRATYGYTF	TGCAGTGACTTTGACAGGGCGACATATGGCTACACCTTC
-	TRBJ1-1	TRBV24-1	many	CATRPNLGKNTEAFF	TGTGCCACCAGGCCTAATCTTGGAAAGAACACTGAAGCTTTCTTT
-	TRBJ2-7	TRBV11-3	many	CASSGLGGTTTYEQYF	TGTGCCAGCAGCGGCCTTGGGGGGACCACCACCTACGAGCAGTACTTC
TRBD2	TRBJ2-3	TRBV9	many	CASSPSLAVSTDTQYF	TGTGCCAGCAGCCCGTCCCTAGCGGTTAGCACAGATACGCAGTATTTT
TRBD2	TRBJ2-7	TRBV27	many	CASSFMVGGPYEQYF	TGTGCCAGCAGTTTTATGGTGGGAGGGCCCTACGAGCAGTACTTC
-	TRBJ1-1	TRBV11-2	many	CASSLDGDSVPNTEAFF	TGTGCCAGCAGCTTAGATGGGGACTCTGTACCGAACACTGAAGCTTTCTTT
-	TRBJ1-3	TRBV28	many	CASAASSGNTIYF	TGTGCCAGCGCCGCAAGCTCTGGAAACACCATATATTTT
-	TRBJ1-5	TRBV3-1	many	CASSRGQMDQPQHF	TGTGCCAGCAGCCGCGGACAGATGGATCAGCCCCAGCATTTT